This T cell receptor beta chain was profiled in a study of control samples from healthy donors and cancer patients. Only in-frame clones appear in the TCRdb table, and some are missing; sequencing was by immunoSEQ multiplex PCR. Found here are some 44,000 clones, more than 65% of them singletons; the top ten hold roughly 18%. This clone was recorded once. The CDR3 has 15 residues. Germline loops: CDR1 SGHAT, CDR2 FQNNGV. Trimming pared 5 bases from V and 0 bases from J, leaving 10 bases between. This rearrangement joins TRBV11-2 to TRBJ1-4, with a weak D call TRBD1 (5 bases). The sample comprised formalin-fixed, paraffin-embedded tissue. This clonotype was sampled from a male donor with melanoma. The CDR3 nucleotides read TGTGCCAGCAGCCGGGGGACTGCAACTAATGAAAAACTGTTTTTT. Translation: CASSRGTATNEKLFF.